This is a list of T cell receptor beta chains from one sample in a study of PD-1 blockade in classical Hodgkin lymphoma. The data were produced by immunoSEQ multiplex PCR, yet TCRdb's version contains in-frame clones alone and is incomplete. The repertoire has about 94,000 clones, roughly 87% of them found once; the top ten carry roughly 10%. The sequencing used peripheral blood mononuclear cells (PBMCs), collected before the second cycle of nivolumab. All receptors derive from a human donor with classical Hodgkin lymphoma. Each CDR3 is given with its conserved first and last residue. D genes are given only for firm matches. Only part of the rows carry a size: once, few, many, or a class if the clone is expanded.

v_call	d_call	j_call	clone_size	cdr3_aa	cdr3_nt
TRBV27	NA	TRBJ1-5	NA	CASRPTGRWQPQHF	TGTGCCAGCAGACCCACAGGGAGGTGGCAGCCCCAGCATTTT
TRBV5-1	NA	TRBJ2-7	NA	CASSPGPDAYEQYF	TGCGCCAGCAGTCCCGGGCCTGACGCCTACGAGCAGTACTTC
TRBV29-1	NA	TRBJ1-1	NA	CSVARQPETEAFF	TGCAGCGTTGCTAGACAGCCGGAAACTGAAGCTTTCTTT
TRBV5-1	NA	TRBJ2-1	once	CASSLVHPPGEQFF	TGCGCCAGCAGCTTGGTTCACCCTCCGGGTGAGCAGTTCTTC
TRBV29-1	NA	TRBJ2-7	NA	CSVTLGLGSSYEQYF	TGCAGCGTCACCTTAGGCCTGGGGTCCTCCTACGAGCAGTACTTC
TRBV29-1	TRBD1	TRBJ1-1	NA	CSGDRGLAEAFF	TGCAGCGGAGACAGGGGGTTAGCTGAAGCTTTCTTT
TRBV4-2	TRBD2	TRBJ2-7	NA	CASSQEGQGGTSGRYEQYF	TGTGCCAGCAGCCAAGAGGGACAGGGGGGGACTAGCGGGAGATACGAGCAGTACTTC
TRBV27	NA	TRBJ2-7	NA	CASSFGRYYEQYF	TGTGCCAGCAGTTTCGGCAGGTACTACGAGCAGTACTTC
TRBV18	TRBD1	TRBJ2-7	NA	CASSPRTGGEQYF	TGTGCCAGCTCACCACGTACAGGGGGAGAGCAGTACTTC
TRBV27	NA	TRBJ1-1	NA	CASSFGRRDTEAFF	TGTGCCAGCAGTTTCGGGCGTCGGGACACTGAAGCTTTCTTT
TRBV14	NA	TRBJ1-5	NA	CASSQTVNQPQHF	TGTGCCAGCAGCCAAACGGTTAATCAGCCCCAGCATTTT
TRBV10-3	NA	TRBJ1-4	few	CAISDGRGNEKLFF	TGTGCCATCAGTGATGGAAGGGGGAATGAAAAACTGTTTTTT
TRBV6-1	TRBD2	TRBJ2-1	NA	CASSEGTSGGAYNEQFF	TGTGCCAGCAGTGAAGGGACTAGCGGGGGGGCATACAATGAGCAGTTCTTC
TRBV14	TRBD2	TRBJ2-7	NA	CASSQAGGPKYEQYF	TGTGCCAGCAGCCAAGCGGGAGGCCCCAAGTACGAGCAGTACTTC
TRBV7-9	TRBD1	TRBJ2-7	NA	CASSSHGAQGDEQYF	TGTGCCAGCAGCTCCCACGGGGCACAGGGGGACGAGCAGTACTTC
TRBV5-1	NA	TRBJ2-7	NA	CASSKARDEQYF	TGCGCCAGCAGTAAGGCCAGGGACGAGCAGTACTTC
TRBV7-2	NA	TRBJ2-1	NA	CASTLTYNEQFF	TGTGCCAGCACCCTAACGTACAATGAGCAGTTCTTC
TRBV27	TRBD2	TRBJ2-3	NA	CASSSGLAGVYPSSTDTQYF	TGTGCCAGCAGTTCGGGACTAGCGGGAGTATACCCCTCGAGCACAGATACGCAGTATTTT
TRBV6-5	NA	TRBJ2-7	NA	CASSYDGQDYEQYF	TGTGCCAGCAGTTACGATGGGCAGGACTACGAGCAGTACTTC
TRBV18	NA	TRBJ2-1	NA	CASSQYYNEQFF	TGTGCCAGCTCACAGTACTACAATGAGCAGTTCTTC
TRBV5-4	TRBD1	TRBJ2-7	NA	CASSSDRGYYEQYF	TGTGCCAGCAGTTCGGACAGGGGTTACTACGAGCAGTACTTC
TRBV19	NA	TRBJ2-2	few	CASSPDLENGELFF	TGTGCCAGTAGCCCCGATCTGGAAAACGGGGAGCTGTTTTTT
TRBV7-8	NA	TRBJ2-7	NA	CASSLGGTFSYEQYF	TGTGCCAGCAGCTTAGGAGGCACGTTCTCCTACGAGCAGTACTTC
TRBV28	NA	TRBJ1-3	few	CASRVSVSGNTIYF	TGTGCCAGCAGAGTGTCGGTCTCTGGAAACACCATATATTTT
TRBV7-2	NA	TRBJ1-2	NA	CASSLHSNYGYTF	TGTGCCAGCAGCTTACACAGTAACTATGGCTACACCTTC
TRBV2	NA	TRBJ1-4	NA	CASSTARQTATNEKLFF	TGTGCCAGCAGCACCGCTCGACAGACTGCAACTAATGAAAAACTGTTTTTT
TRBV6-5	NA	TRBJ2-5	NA	CASGGVASVETQYF	TGTGCCAGCGGGGGTGTGGCTAGCGTCGAGACCCAGTACTTC
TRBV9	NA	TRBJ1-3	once	CASSVESSGNTIYF	TGTGCCAGCAGCGTAGAGAGCTCTGGAAACACCATATATTTT
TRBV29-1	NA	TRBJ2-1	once	CSVGDGRNYNEQFF	TGCAGCGTTGGGGACGGGAGAAACTACAATGAGCAGTTCTTC
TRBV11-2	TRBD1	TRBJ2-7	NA	CASSLLFGQGAYEQYF	TGTGCCAGCAGCTTATTATTTGGACAGGGGGCCTACGAGCAGTACTTC
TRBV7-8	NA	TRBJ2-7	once	CASSLAGTNSYEQYF	TGTGCCAGCAGCTTAGCAGGGACAAACTCCTACGAGCAGTACTTC
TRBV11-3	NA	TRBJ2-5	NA	CASSLGVTVQETQYF	TGTGCCAGCAGCTTAGGGGTCACGGTCCAAGAGACCCAGTACTTC
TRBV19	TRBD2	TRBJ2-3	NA	CASRGRASVIHSTDTQYF	TGTGCCAGTCGCGGGAGGGCCAGCGTAATTCATAGCACAGATACGCAGTATTTT
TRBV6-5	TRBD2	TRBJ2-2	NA	CASRTGTSVTGELFF	TGTGCCAGCAGAACCGGGACTAGCGTTACCGGGGAGCTGTTTTTT
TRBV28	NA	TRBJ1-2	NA	CASSQPGGGLNGYTF	TGTGCCAGCAGCCAACCAGGCGGCGGACTGAATGGCTACACCTTC
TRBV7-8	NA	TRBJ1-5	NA	CASSLAGGGINQPQHF	TGTGCCAGCAGCTTAGCAGGGGGGGGGATCAATCAGCCCCAGCATTTT
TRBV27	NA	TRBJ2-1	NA	CASSLLPSGSYNEQFF	TGTGCCAGCAGTTTACTCCCGAGCGGCTCCTACAATGAGCAGTTCTTC
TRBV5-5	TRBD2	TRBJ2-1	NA	CASSLEGLAVNEQFF	TGTGCCAGCAGCTTGGAGGGACTAGCGGTTAATGAGCAGTTCTTC
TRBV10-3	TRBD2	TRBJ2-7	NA	CAISEGSGGNSYEQYF	TGTGCCATCAGTGAAGGGAGCGGGGGAAACTCCTACGAGCAGTACTTC
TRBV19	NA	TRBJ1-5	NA	CASGEQGTSQPQHF	TGTGCCAGTGGAGAACAGGGAACTAGTCAGCCCCAGCATTTT
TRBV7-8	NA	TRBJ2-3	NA	CASSSLGLSTDTQYF	TGTGCCAGCAGTTCCCTCGGCCTTAGCACAGATACGCAGTATTTT